The T cell receptor (beta chain) under discussion was sequenced for a study of cytomegalovirus exposure and HLA in healthy donors. The PCR had 60 Vbeta and 13 Jbeta primers. Some clones are missing from TCRdb's copy, which holds only in-frame ones; the method was immunoSEQ multiplex PCR. Of 160,000 or so clones listed, around 80% are singletons. This clone was seen a single time. This CDR3 has 19 amino acids. Germline values: CDR1 MGHRA, CDR2 YSYEKL. With 0 bases clipped from V and 4 bases from J, the junction kept 10 bases outside the gene matches. V is TRBV4-1 and J is TRBJ2-1, with 12 positions matching TRBD2. Sequencing was done on a sample of PBMCs. The sequence was obtained from a man aged 40-49 years in good health and CMV-seronegative. The CDR3 region is CASSQDKGWGLAGYNEQFF. In DNA form, the CDR3 reads TGCGCCAGCAGCCAAGATAAGGGTTGGGGACTAGCGGGTTACAATGAGCAGTTCTTC.